The 28 T cell receptor beta chains in this list originate from one sample, sequenced in a study of PD-1 blockade in mismatch repair-deficient tumors. Measured with immunoSEQ multiplex PCR; TCRdb has only the in-frame clones, and not every one. The sample shows 85,000 to 130,000 clones, roughly four fifths of them seen only once. Sequences were derived from peripheral blood, sampled 35 to 37 weeks after starting pembrolizumab. The receptor source for this set is an adult with mismatch repair-deficient cancer.

V gene TRBV6-5 combines with J gene TRBJ1-1; 8 positions agree with TRBD1. The CDR3 extends over 14 amino acids. V dropped 5 bases and J dropped 9; count of bases not matched to a gene: 11. Looked up from germline, CDR1 is MNHEY and CDR2 is SVGAGI. The CDR3 region has the DNA TGTGCCAGCAGTGCCGGACAGGGAGTAGGTCAAGCTTTCTTT. It is translated as CASSAGQGVGQAFF.

This sequence joins TRBV4-3 and TRBJ2-1, with TRBD2 as a possible D gene (6 bases). Trimming took 0 bases from V and 6 from J, leaving 15 bases between them. CDR1 is LGHNA and CDR2 is YSLEER in the germline V gene. There are 16 residues in the CDR3. The CDR3 here is CASSQESGVISNEQFF. The CDR3 coding sequence is TGCGCCAGCAGCCAAGAATCGGGAGTTATTAGCAATGAGCAGTTCTTC.

The chain links TRBV7-3 to TRBJ2-1; D possibly corresponds to TRBD2 (6 bases). This CDR3 has 14 amino acids. Germline V lookup: CDR1 SGHTA, CDR2 FQGTGA. V shed 5 bases and J shed 0 bases, with 8 bases lying between them. In nucleotides, the CDR3 is TGTGCCAGCAGCCCCGGGAGCTCCTACAATGAGCAGTTCTTC. The encoded protein is CASSPGSSYNEQFF.

This chain joins TRBV14 and TRBJ2-5; D call uncertain. The CDR3 length is 13 residues. Germline V CDR1 and CDR2: SGHDN, FVKESK. V was trimmed by 1 base and J by 1 base, leaving 4 bases between them. As DNA, the CDR3 is TGTGCCAGCAGCCAAGGTTTCCAAGAGACCCAGTACTTC. It encodes CASSQGFQETQYF.

The chain couples TRBV6-5 to TRBJ1-5; D not certain. V dropped 0 bases and J dropped 2 bases, with 11 bases sitting between them. The CDR3 runs to 16 residues. Germline loops: CDR1 MNHEY, CDR2 SVGAGI. In nucleotides, the CDR3 is TGTGCCAGCAGTTACTCGAGCCCAGGCGGCAATCAGCCCCAGCATTTT. Its protein is CASSYSSPGGNQPQHF.

The rearrangement uses TRBV19 and TRBJ1-5; D gene unclear. With 4 bases removed from V and 2 bases from J, the gap between germline ends came to 9 bases. Germline V lookup: CDR1 LNHDA, CDR2 SQIVND (reference sequence). This CDR3 spans 14 amino acids. CDR3: CASSTVRGNQPQHF. DNA for the CDR3: TGTGCCAGTAGTACCGTGAGGGGCAATCAGCCCCAGCATTTT.

The chain uses TRBV27 and TRBJ2-1; 8 nucleotides align to TRBD2. This CDR3 has 16 residues. Germline loops: CDR1 MNHEY, CDR2 SMNVEV (reference sequence). V lost 2 bases, J lost 1 base, and 4 bases stayed unmatched. The CDR3 DNA reads TGTGCCAGCAGTTTAATTTCTAGCGGGTCCTACAATGAGCAGTTCTTC. Translated, it gives CASSLISSGSYNEQFF.

V and J are TRBV7-6 and TRBJ2-5; perhaps TRBD2 as D (8 bases). Germline V lookup: CDR1 SGHVS, CDR2 FNYEAQ. Trimming took off 1 base at V and 7 bases at J, with 16 bases between the two ends. The CDR3 covers 15 residues. The CDR3 sequence: CASSLDRQGLGTQYF. CDR3 DNA: TGTGCCAGCAGCTTAGATAGACAGGGACTAGGGACCCAGTACTTC.

This clone was seen once. The chain links TRBV7-8 to TRBJ2-5; D is uncertain. The V and J ends lost 0 bases and 5 bases respectively, with 7 bases between them. Germline V gives CDR1 SGHVS, CDR2 FQNEAQ. CDR3 length: 13 amino acids. DNA of the CDR3: TGTGCCAGCAGCTTAGCGCCCCGGGAGACCCAGTACTTC. It is translated as CASSLAPRETQYF.

In the case of this clone: Its ends do not fully match the called genes, so a read error is possible. The chain recombines TRBV2 with TRBJ1-4; possible D gene TRBD1, 5 bases. The CDR3 totals 14 residues. Germline V gene sequence: CDR1 SNHLY, CDR2 FYNNEI. CDR3 sequence reads: CASNGGATNEKLFF. Here the CDR3 DNA reads TGTGCTAGCAACGGGGGGGCAACTAATGAAAAACTGTTTTTT. Variable domain in full (rest from reference TRBV2 and TRBJ1-4): EPEVTQTPSHQVTQMGQEVILRCVPISNHLYFYWYRQILGQKVEFLVSFYNNEISEKSEIFDDQFSVERPDGSNFTLKIRSTKLEDSAMYFCASNGGATNEKLFFGSGTQLSVL.

V usage is TRBV19 and J usage is TRBJ2-1; possible D gene TRBD1, 7 bases. Germline V gives CDR1 LNHDA, CDR2 SQIVND (reference sequence). Trimming took 3 bases from V and 4 from J, leaving 16 bases between them. The CDR3 loop spans 16 amino acids. The CDR3 nucleotides read TGTGCCAGTAGTATTAACGGCAGGGGGGTATACAATGAGCAGTTCTTC. As protein: CASSINGRGVYNEQFF.

V gene TRBV6-6 combines with J gene TRBJ2-7; 8 positions match TRBD1. The CDR3 totals 13 residues. Germline loops: CDR1 MNHNY, CDR2 SVGAGI (reference sequence). Germline trimming cut 8 bases from V and 4 bases from J; bases unmatched to any gene: 7. The CDR3 sequence is CASYGQGMYEQYF. In nucleotides, the CDR3 is TGTGCCAGCTATGGACAGGGCATGTACGAGCAGTACTTC.

V usage is TRBV30 and J usage is TRBJ1-1, with D possibly TRBD1 on 5 matching bases. Per germline, CDR1 GTSNPN and CDR2 SVGIG (reference sequence). With 2 bases removed from V and 5 bases from J, the gap between germline ends came to 15 bases. The CDR3 consists of 14 residues. The CDR3, as DNA: TGTGCCTGGAGTACGGGACCACCGGGGACTGAAGCTTTCTTT. This encodes CAWSTGPPGTEAFF. The variable domain in full, completed from reference TRBV30 and TRBJ1-1, reads SQTIHQWPATLVQPVGSPLSLECTVEGTSNPNLYWYRQAAGRGLQLLFYSVGIGQISSEVPQNLSASRPQDRQFILSSKKLLLSDSGFYLCAWSTGPPGTEAFFGQGTRLTVV.

The chain combines TRBV6-5 with TRBJ1-1, with TRBD1 identical over 7 bases. The length of the CDR3 is 13 residues. Trimming cost V 6 bases and J 3 bases; bases outside gene matches: 4. Germline CDR1 and CDR2: MNHEY and SVGAGI. CDR3 residues: CASRPDRDTEAFF. The CDR3 DNA reads as TGTGCCAGCAGACCCGACAGGGACACTGAAGCTTTCTTT.

The chain combines TRBV27 with TRBJ2-1; TRBD2 agrees at 10 bases. V was pared by 2 bases and J by 6 bases, with 7 bases of the junction left unmatched. The germline CDR1 and CDR2 sequences are MNHEY and SMNVEV (reference sequence). This CDR3 contains 16 residues. CDR3 sequence (DNA): TGTGCCAGCAGTTTAACGAGTAGCGGGAGGTTCAATGAGCAGTTCTTC. This encodes CASSLTSSGRFNEQFF.

Here the CDR3 DNA reads TGCGCCAGCAGCCAAGTCGGAAGAGCTGAAGCTTTCTTT. Its protein product is CASSQVGRAEAFF. The chain is built from TRBV4-1 and TRBJ1-1; no reliable D call. Germline CDR1 MGHRA, CDR2 YSYEKL. Deletions cut 1 base from V and 6 bases from J, with 9 bases between. The CDR3 is 13 residues long.

This rearrangement joins TRBV28 to TRBJ1-1; 7 bases match TRBD1. CDR3 length: 15 residues. Germline lookup yields CDR1 MDHEN and CDR2 SYDVKM. The J segment lost 0 bases and the V segment lost 5 bases, leaving 6 bases of the junction unmatched. CDR3 sequence reads: CASSATGQLNTEAFF. CDR3 nucleotides: TGTGCCAGCAGTGCCACGGGACAGCTGAACACTGAAGCTTTCTTT.

The chain employs TRBV9 and TRBJ2-5, with TRBD1 identical over 11 bases. The CDR3 is made up of 16 amino acids. CDR1 is SGDLS and CDR2 is YYNGEE in the germline V gene. With 5 bases clipped from V and 6 bases from J, the junction kept 12 bases outside the gene matches. Here the CDR3 reads CASSDNKGTGGKTQYF. DNA of the CDR3: TGTGCCAGCAGTGACAACAAAGGGACAGGGGGAAAGACCCAGTACTTC.

The rearrangement joins TRBV7-2 to TRBJ2-7; the match to TRBD2 covers 13 bases. The ends lost 5 bases at V and 2 bases at J; junction bases unmatched: 6. The CDR3 is 16 residues long. The germline gives CDR1 SGHTA, CDR2 FQGNSA. The CDR3 loop reads CASSLATSGRAYEQYF. The CDR3 nucleotides are TGTGCCAGCAGCCTCGCCACTAGCGGGAGGGCCTACGAGCAGTACTTC.

The count of this clone is one. The rearrangement joins TRBV6-1 to TRBJ1-1, with D maybe TRBD1 (5 bases). V was shortened by 4 bases and J by 0 bases, with 15 bases between the two germline ends. Germline V gene lookup returns CDR1 MNHNS and CDR2 SASEGT. The CDR3 is made up of 16 amino acids. CDR3: CASSGLETGLNTEAFF. In nucleotides, the CDR3 is TGTGCCAGCAGTGGATTGGAAACGGGACTGAACACTGAAGCTTTCTTT.

This chain uses TRBV9 with TRBJ2-7; 9 bases fit TRBD1. Germline loops: CDR1 SGDLS, CDR2 YYNGEE. The length of the CDR3 is 15 residues. The V and J ends lost 6 bases and 2 bases, in that order; junction bases with no gene match: 9. The CDR3 sequence: CASNLGTGKTYEQYF. The CDR3, as DNA: TGTGCCAGCAACCTGGGGACAGGGAAGACCTACGAGCAGTACTTC.

The genes are TRBV19 and TRBJ1-2; 7 bases map to TRBD1. CDR3 length: 14 amino acids. J lost 8 bases, V lost 7 bases, and 13 bases had no gene match. Germline V gene sequence: CDR1 LNHDA, CDR2 SQIVND (reference sequence). The CDR3: CASISGQVPLGYTF. CDR3 coding DNA: TGTGCCAGTATTTCAGGACAGGTGCCTCTGGGCTACACCTTC.

This clone was observed once. The J gene is TRBJ2-7, the V gene TRBV7-9; 14 bases fit TRBD2. After removal of 5 bases from V and 10 bases from J, the junction contained 7 bases not matched to a gene. The CDR3 contains 14 residues. Germline CDR1 SEHNR, CDR2 FQNEAQ (reference sequence). CDR3 amino acids: CASSDLGLAGGQYF. The CDR3 DNA is TGTGCCAGCAGCGATCTCGGACTAGCGGGAGGCCAGTACTTC.

The genes are TRBV2 and TRBJ1-2, with 7 bases identical to TRBD1. Germline values: CDR1 SNHLY, CDR2 FYNNEI. The CDR3 length is 14 residues. V trimming: 2 bases; J trimming: 4 bases; junction bases outside the gene matches: 4. The CDR3 is CASSEYDRVYGYTF. Here the CDR3 DNA reads TGTGCCAGCAGTGAATATGACAGGGTCTATGGCTACACCTTC.

The rearrangement links TRBV12-5 to TRBJ2-7; TRBD2 agrees at 11 bases. There are 17 residues in the CDR3. CDR1 is LGHNT and CDR2 is FRNRAP in the germline V gene. J gave up 3 bases and V 0 bases, and 7 bases lay outside the gene matches. CDR3: CASGLVLTGTSGYEQYF. The CDR3 DNA is TGTGCTAGTGGTTTGGTCCTCACCGGGACTAGCGGCTACGAGCAGTACTTC.

The chain combines TRBV6-5 with TRBJ2-5, with 7 bases matching TRBD1. After removal of 6 bases from V and 5 bases from J, the junction contained 9 bases not matched to a gene. The CDR3 contains 14 residues. Germline-derived CDR1 and CDR2 are MNHEY and SVGAGI. The CDR3 loop is CASSPQTGSETQYF. CDR3 in DNA: TGTGCCAGCAGCCCTCAGACAGGGTCCGAGACCCAGTACTTC.

This clone was recorded a few times. This chain joins TRBV5-4 and TRBJ1-4, with D unresolved. Trimming removed 2 bases at V and 3 bases at J, with 20 bases between. CDR1 is SGHNT, CDR2 YYREEE, per germline (reference sequence). The CDR3 sequence is 18 residues long. CDR3 in amino acids: CASSFRSGPTRANEKLFF. The CDR3 region has the DNA TGTGCCAGCAGCTTCAGGTCCGGGCCAACCCGGGCTAATGAAAAACTGTTTTTT.

The CDR3 loop is CASSPGAGLYEQYF. The CDR3 nucleotides read TGTGCCAGCAGCCCTGGAGCCGGACTCTACGAGCAGTACTTC. The V gene is TRBV27, the J gene TRBJ2-7; maybe TRBD2 (5 bases). The CDR3 sequence is 14 residues long. Germline assignment: CDR1 MNHEY and CDR2 SMNVEV (reference sequence). V was shortened by 6 bases and J by 3 bases, with 15 bases between the two germline ends.